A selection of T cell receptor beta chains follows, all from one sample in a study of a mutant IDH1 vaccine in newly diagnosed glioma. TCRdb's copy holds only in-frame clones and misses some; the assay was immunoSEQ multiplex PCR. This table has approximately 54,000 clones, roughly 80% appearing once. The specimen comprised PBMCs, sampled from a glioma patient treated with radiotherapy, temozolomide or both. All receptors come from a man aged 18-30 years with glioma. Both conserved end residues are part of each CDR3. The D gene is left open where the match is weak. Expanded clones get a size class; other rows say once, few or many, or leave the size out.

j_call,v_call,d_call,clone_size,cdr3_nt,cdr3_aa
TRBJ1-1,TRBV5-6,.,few,TGTGCCAGCAGCTTGCGGGGGAGTTGGAACACTGAAGCTTTCTTT,CASSLRGSWNTEAFF
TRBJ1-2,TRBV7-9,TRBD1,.,TGTGCCAGCAGCTTAGCGCAGGAGGGGGCGGCTAATGGCTACACCTTC,CASSLAQEGAANGYTF
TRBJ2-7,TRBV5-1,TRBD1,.,TGCGCCAGCAGCTTGGCCAAATCTGGCGGGACAGGGGGCGAGCAGTACTTC,CASSLAKSGGTGGEQYF
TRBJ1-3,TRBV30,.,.,TGTGCCTGGAGCCATCAGGGGACTAGTACTGGAAACACCATATATTTT,CAWSHQGTSTGNTIYF
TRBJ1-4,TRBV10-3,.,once,TGTGCCACCTATGGGGGGTCAACTAATGAAAAACTGTTTTTT,CATYGGSTNEKLFF
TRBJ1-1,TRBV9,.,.,TGTGCCAGCAGCGTAGAGGGGGGGCGGACTGAAGCTTTCTTT,CASSVEGGRTEAFF
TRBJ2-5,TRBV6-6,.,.,TGTGCCAGCAGACCCAAGGGATGGGTCCAAGAGACCCAGTACTTC,CASRPKGWVQETQYF
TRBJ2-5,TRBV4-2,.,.,TGTGCCAGCAGCCAGAGAGACCTCAGGGAGACCCAGTACTTC,CASSQRDLRETQYF
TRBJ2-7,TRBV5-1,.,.,TGCGCCAGCAGCTTGGGTCTGGGGCATGATACCTACGAGCAGTACTTC,CASSLGLGHDTYEQYF
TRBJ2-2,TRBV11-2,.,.,TGTGCCAGCAGCTTCATGGGTGGAGCGGCCGGGGAGCTGTTTTTT,CASSFMGGAAGELFF
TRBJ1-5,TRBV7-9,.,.,TGTGCCAGCAGCTTAGGAGGTTCGTTAGACCAGCCCCAGCATTTT,CASSLGGSLDQPQHF
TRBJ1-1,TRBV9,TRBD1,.,TGTGCCAGCAGCGTCAAAGACAGGGTGTCCCTGAACACTGAAGCTTTCTTT,CASSVKDRVSLNTEAFF
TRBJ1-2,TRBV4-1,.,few,TGCGCCAGCAGCCAAGTATCGACAGTGGGCTACACCTTC,CASSQVSTVGYTF
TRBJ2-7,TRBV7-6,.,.,TGTGCCAGCAGCTTAGGGTGGTCGGACAGAGGAGAGCAGTACTTC,CASSLGWSDRGEQYF
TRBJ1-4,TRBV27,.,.,TGTGCCAGCACCCCGGACAGCTTTAATGAAAAACTGTTTTTT,CASTPDSFNEKLFF
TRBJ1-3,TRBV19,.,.,TGTGCCAGTACCCCATCCGGGGGTGGAAACACCATATATTTT,CASTPSGGGNTIYF
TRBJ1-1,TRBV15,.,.,TGTGCCACCAGCCAAGGGGTGGGCACTGAAGCTTTCTTT,CATSQGVGTEAFF
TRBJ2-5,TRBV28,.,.,TGTGCCAGCAGAAGACTGATGCAAGAGACCCAGTACTTC,CASRRLMQETQYF
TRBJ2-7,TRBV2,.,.,TGTGCCAGCAGTGAATCGTCTAGCCCCTCCTACGAGCAGTACTTC,CASSESSSPSYEQYF
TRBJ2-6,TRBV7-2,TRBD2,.,TGTGCCAGCGTCCGGGGAGGGGCTGGGGCCAACGTCCTGACTTTC,CASVRGGAGANVLTF
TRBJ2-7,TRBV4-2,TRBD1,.,TGTGCCAGCAGCCAAGTGGGACAGGGGTTCGAGCAGTACTTC,CASSQVGQGFEQYF
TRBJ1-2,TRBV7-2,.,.,TGTGCCAGCAGCTTTTATCCGGGGGGGGACTATGGCTACACCTTC,CASSFYPGGDYGYTF
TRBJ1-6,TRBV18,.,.,TGTGCCAGCTCACCAGGGGGCTATAATTCACCCCTCCACTTT,CASSPGGYNSPLHF
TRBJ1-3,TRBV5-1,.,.,TGCGCCAGCAGCTTGGACGTTTCCTCTGGAAACACCATATATTTT,CASSLDVSSGNTIYF
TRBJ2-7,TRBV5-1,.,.,TGCGCCAGCAGCTTGGGCTCGGCCCGCGATCCTCTCTACGAGCAGTACTTC,CASSLGSARDPLYEQYF
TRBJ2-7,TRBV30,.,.,TGTGCCTGGAGTGACAGGGACTACGAGCAGTACTTC,CAWSDRDYEQYF
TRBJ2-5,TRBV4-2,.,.,TGTGCCAGCAGCCCGGGAGTAGGAGACACCCAGTACTTC,CASSPGVGDTQYF
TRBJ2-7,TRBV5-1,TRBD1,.,TGCGCCAGCAGCTTCGCCTCGGGTGACAGGGGGCAGTACTTC,CASSFASGDRGQYF
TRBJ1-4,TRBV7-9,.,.,TGTGCCAGCAGCGCCCGGCTTAATGAAAAACTGTTTTTT,CASSARLNEKLFF
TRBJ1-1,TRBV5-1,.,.,TGCGCCAGCAGCCTAGATACAGGGACCACTGAAGCTTTCTTT,CASSLDTGTTEAFF
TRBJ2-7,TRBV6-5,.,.,TGTGCCAGCAGTTACTCGGCGGGGACCTACGAGCAGTACTTC,CASSYSAGTYEQYF
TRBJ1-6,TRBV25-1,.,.,TGTGCCAGCAGTGAATTCGACCAGGCCTATAATTCACCCCTCCACTTT,CASSEFDQAYNSPLHF
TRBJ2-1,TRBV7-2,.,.,TGTGCCAGCAGCCTCCGGGACGGTCTTTGGTCCTACAATGAGCAGTTCTTC,CASSLRDGLWSYNEQFF
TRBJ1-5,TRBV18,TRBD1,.,TGTGCCAGCTCACGAAGACAGGGAGAGGGAATTAGCAATCAGCCCCAGCATTTT,CASSRRQGEGISNQPQHF
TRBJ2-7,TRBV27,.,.,TGTGCCAGCAGTTCTAATCCAGCCGGGCTTGCCGAGCAGTACTTC,CASSSNPAGLAEQYF
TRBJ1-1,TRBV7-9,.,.,TGTGCCAGCGGCCCCGGGGTCCGCACTGAAGCTTTCTTT,CASGPGVRTEAFF
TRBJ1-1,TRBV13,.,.,TGTGCCAGCAGCTTAGGCCATGGGGGCATGAACACTGAAGCTTTCTTT,CASSLGHGGMNTEAFF
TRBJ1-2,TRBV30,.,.,TGTGCCTGGAGTGTTGGGGAAACATTCTATGGCTACACCTTC,CAWSVGETFYGYTF
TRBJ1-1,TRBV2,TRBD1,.,TGTGCCAGCAGGGACAGGGGGGCCACTGAAGCTTTCTTT,CASRDRGATEAFF
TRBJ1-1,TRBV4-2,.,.,TGTGCCAGCAGCCAAGCAGGGTGGGCTTTCTTT,CASSQAGWAFF
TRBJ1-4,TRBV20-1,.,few,TGCAGTGCTAGACTCCGGGAAAAACTGTTTTTT,CSARLREKLFF
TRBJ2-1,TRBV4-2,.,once,TGTGCCAGCAGCCAAGATAGCGGCTCCTACAATGAGCAGTTCTTC,CASSQDSGSYNEQFF
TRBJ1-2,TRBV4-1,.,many,TGCGCCAGCAGCCAAGATCAAAGCTATGGCTACACCTTC,CASSQDQSYGYTF
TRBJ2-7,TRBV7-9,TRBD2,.,TGTGCCAGCAGCTACTCCTGGTTTCTAGCGGGCTCAGGTTACGAGCAGTACTTC,CASSYSWFLAGSGYEQYF
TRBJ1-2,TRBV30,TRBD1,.,TGTGCCTGGAGTGTTAGGAGGTCAGGGGGCTCTGGTGGCTACACCTTC,CAWSVRRSGGSGGYTF
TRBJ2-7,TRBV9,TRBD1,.,TGTGCCAGCAGCGTAGGGGACAGGGTCTACGAGCAGTACTTC,CASSVGDRVYEQYF
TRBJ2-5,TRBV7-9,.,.,TGTGCCAGCAGGCTTACAGGGAACCAAGAGACCCAGTACTTC,CASRLTGNQETQYF
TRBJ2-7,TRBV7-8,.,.,TGTGCCAGCAGCATAACCCGGCTGTCGTATGAGCAGTACTTC,CASSITRLSYEQYF